This T cell receptor beta chain was profiled in a study of blood T cell repertoires in COVID-19. The protocol was immunoSEQ multiplex PCR, while the TCRdb copy is restricted to in-frame clones and leaves out a portion. Here the sample spans nearly 250,000 clones, approximately 86% being singletons. Sequenced sample: peripheral blood. The clonotype comes from a woman aged 55-75 years who had recovered from COVID-19.

CDR3 in DNA: TGCGCCAGCAGCGACACCGGGACAGGGGCATACGAGCAGTACTTC. Amino acid sequence: CASSDTGTGAYEQYF. This chain joins TRBV5-1 and TRBJ2-7; 10 nucleotides align to TRBD1. V shed 4 bases and J 4 bases; nucleotides not matched to a gene: 8. This CDR3 is 15 amino acids long. Germline-derived CDR1 and CDR2 are SGHRS and YFSETQ.